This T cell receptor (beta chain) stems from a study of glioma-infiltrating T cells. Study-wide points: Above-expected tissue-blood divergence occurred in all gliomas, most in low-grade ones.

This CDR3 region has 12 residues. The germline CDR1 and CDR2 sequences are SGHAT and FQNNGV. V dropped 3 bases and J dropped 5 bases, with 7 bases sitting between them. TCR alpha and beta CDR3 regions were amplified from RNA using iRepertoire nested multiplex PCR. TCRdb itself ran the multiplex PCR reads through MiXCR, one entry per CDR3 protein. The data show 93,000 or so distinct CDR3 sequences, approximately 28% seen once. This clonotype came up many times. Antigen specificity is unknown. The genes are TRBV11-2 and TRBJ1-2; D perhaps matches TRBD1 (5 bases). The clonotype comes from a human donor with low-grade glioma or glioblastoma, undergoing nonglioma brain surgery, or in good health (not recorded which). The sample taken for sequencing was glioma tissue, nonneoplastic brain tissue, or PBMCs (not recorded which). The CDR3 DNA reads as TGTGCCAGCAGCTTGACAGAATATGGCTACACCTTC. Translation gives CASSLTEYGYTF.